The 26 T cell receptor beta chains given below trace back to one sample, sequenced in a study of early T cells in non-severe SARS-CoV-2 infection. TCRdb independently ran MiXCR on the 5' RACE reads; one entry per CDR3 protein. The sample includes 80,000 to 95,000 distinct CDR3 sequences, under 15% of them seen just once. The material sequenced was whole blood. These receptors came from an adult who was a healthcare worker with PCR-confirmed SARS-CoV-2 infection or an uninfected control (not recorded which).

This clonotype was picked up a small number of times. This sequence joins TRBV20-1 and TRBJ1-5; a weak D match, TRBD1 (5 bases). Germline V gives CDR1 DFQATT, CDR2 SNEGSKA (reference sequence). The CDR3 sequence is 14 residues long. The V gene lost 5 bases and the J gene lost 6 bases, with 17 bases spanning the gap. CDR3 DNA: TGCAGTGCTCCCTTTTTCAGGGCTACTCAGCCCCAGCATTTT. Amino acid sequence: CSAPFFRATQPQHF.

This clonotype came up a few times. The V call is TRBV5-5, the J call TRBJ1-4; no clear D gene. CDR1 SGHKS and CDR2 YYEKEE come from the germline V gene (reference sequence). V dropped 4 bases and J dropped 0 bases, with 7 bases sitting between them. The CDR3 is made up of 14 amino acids. The CDR3 DNA follows: TGTGCCAGCAGCCCTTATGCAACTAATGAAAAACTGTTTTTT. Translated: CASSPYATNEKLFF.

The J gene is TRBJ1-4, the V gene TRBV7-6; D possibly corresponds to TRBD1 (6 bases). CDR1 and CDR2 from the germline V gene are SGHVS and FNYEAQ. This CDR3 is built from 15 residues. V was cut by 5 bases and J by 5 bases, with 15 bases left in between. This CDR3 reads CASSRRTDSNEKLFF. The CDR3 DNA follows: TGTGCCAGCAGCAGGCGGACAGACAGCAATGAAAAACTGTTTTTT. Supplemented by reference TRBV7-6 and TRBJ1-4, the full variable domain reads GAGVSQSPRYKVTKRGQDVALRCDPISGHVSLYWYRQALGQGPEFLTYFNYEAQQDKSGLPNDRFSAERPEGSISTLTIQRTEQRDSAMYRCASSRRTDSNEKLFFGSGTQLSVL.

V gene TRBV2 combines with J gene TRBJ2-3, with 11 bases aligning to TRBD2. The V segment lost 5 bases and the J segment 11 bases; nucleotides outside the gene matches: 6. Germline CDR1 SNHLY, CDR2 FYNNEI. This CDR3 contains 13 residues. This chain's CDR3 is CASSRRTSGGQYF. CDR3 sequence (DNA): TGTGCCAGCAGTCGCCGCACTAGCGGGGGGCAGTATTTT.

In its sample, this clonotype was seen many times. This rearrangement joins TRBV2 to TRBJ2-5; D not resolved. CDR3 length equals 13 residues. Germline CDR1 and CDR2: SNHLY and FYNNEI. V was trimmed by 4 bases and J by 5 bases, leaving 11 bases between them. For the CDR3, the DNA is TGTGCCAGCAGTGCCCCGGTGACGGAGACCCAGTACTTC. This encodes CASSAPVTETQYF.

The V gene is TRBV10-1, the J gene TRBJ2-3; TRBD1 matches at 8 bases. This CDR3 is built from 15 residues. The V segment lost 6 bases and the J segment 1 base; nucleotides outside the gene matches: 6. The germline gives CDR1 WNHNN, CDR2 SYGVQD (reference sequence). CDR3 DNA: TGCGCCAGCAGGAAGACAGGGGTTGGCACAGATACGCAGTATTTT. It codes for CASRKTGVGTDTQYF.

This chain links TRBV2 with TRBJ2-3; D is ambiguous. Germline assignment: CDR1 SNHLY and CDR2 FYNNEI. V was pared by 2 bases and J by 11 bases, with 8 bases between. CDR3 length: 11 residues. The CDR3 reads CASSELVRQYF. The DNA of the CDR3 is TGTGCCAGCAGTGAACTAGTCCGGCAGTATTTT.

The gene calls are TRBV7-8 and TRBJ1-2; 7 positions agree with TRBD1. V lost 1 base and J lost 6; bases outside the gene matches: 5. Germline V gene sequence: CDR1 SGHVS, CDR2 FQNEAQ. There are 14 residues in the CDR3. The CDR3 region has the DNA TGTGCCAGCAGCTTAGGGACAGGTGCCCATGGCTACACCTTC. Translation gives CASSLGTGAHGYTF.

This clonotype was recorded a few times. The chain links TRBV7-2 to TRBJ1-1, with D hard to call. V was trimmed by 5 bases and J by 11 bases, leaving 15 bases between them. The V gene's germline CDR1 is SGHTA and CDR2 FQGNSA. CDR3 size: 12 residues. CDR3: CASSLPTPSAFF. The CDR3 DNA reads TGTGCCAGCAGCCTCCCCACTCCGTCCGCTTTCTTT.

The gene calls are TRBV24-1 and TRBJ2-2; D unclear. Trimming removed 0 bases at V and 1 base at J, with 5 bases between. The V gene's germline CDR1 is KGHDR and CDR2 SFDVKD. The CDR3 runs 15 residues. In DNA, the CDR3 is TGTGCCACCAGTGATTTGCAGAAGAACACCGGGGAGCTGTTTTTT. Translation gives CATSDLQKNTGELFF.

The chain carries TRBV30 and TRBJ2-4; D remains ambiguous. The CDR3 length is 16 residues. Trimming stripped 2 bases from V and 1 base from J, with 15 bases between. The germline CDR1 and CDR2 sequences are GTSNPN and SVGIG (reference sequence). This CDR3 is CAWSFGTPGAKNIQYF. CDR3 sequence (DNA): TGTGCCTGGAGTTTCGGCACTCCCGGGGCCAAAAACATTCAGTACTTC.

The rearrangement uses TRBV6-1 and TRBJ2-4, with D possibly TRBD1 on 5 matching bases. CDR1 is MNHNS and CDR2 is SASEGT in the germline V gene. V was clipped by 10 bases and J by 13 bases, with 11 bases between them. The CDR3 is 9 amino acids. Written as DNA, the CDR3 is TGTGCCATCAGGAAGGGGCAGTACTTC. This gives the protein CAIRKGQYF.

This clonotype turned up a few times. The DNA for the CDR3 is TGTGCCAGCCGATTGACAGGTCGGGTAACTGAAGCTTTCTTT. This sequence encodes CASRLTGRVTEAFF. The chain joins TRBV14 to TRBJ1-1; tentatively, D is TRBD1 (6 bases). This CDR3 is built from 14 residues. The V end was cut by 8 bases, the J end by 5 bases, with 18 bases between. Per germline, CDR1 SGHDN and CDR2 FVKESK. The full variable domain, rest sourced from reference TRBV14 and TRBJ1-1, is EAGVTQFPSHSVIEKGQTVTLRCDPISGHDNLYWYRRVMGKEIKFLLHFVKESKQDESGMPNNRFLAERTGGTYSTLKVQPAELEDSGVYFCASRLTGRVTEAFFGQGTRLTVV.

The genes are TRBV2 and TRBJ2-3; D is undetermined. V was shortened by 4 bases and J by 2 bases, with 4 bases between the two germline ends. In germline, CDR1 is SNHLY, CDR2 FYNNEI. CDR3 size: 12 residues. The CDR3, as DNA: TGTGCCAGCAGTGGGTTCACAGATACGCAGTATTTT. This encodes CASSGFTDTQYF.

This clonotype was recorded a few times. The chain carries TRBV15 and TRBJ2-2; tentatively, D is TRBD2 (6 bases). The V end was cut by 4 bases, the J end by 6 bases, with 9 bases between. Germline lookup yields CDR1 LNHNV and CDR2 YYDKDF (reference sequence). This CDR3 region has 13 residues. Here the CDR3 DNA reads TGTGCCACCAGCATCCCGGGGGCCGGGGAGCTGTTTTTT. Amino acids: CATSIPGAGELFF.

Many counts were recorded for this clonotype. The chain is built from TRBV2 and TRBJ2-3; TRBD2 matches 8 bases. The germline CDR1 and CDR2 sequences are SNHLY and FYNNEI. V shed 6 bases and J 0 bases; nucleotides not matched to a gene: 8. The CDR3 has 16 residues. This chain's CDR3 is CASSATLAGSTDTQYF. CDR3 nucleotide sequence: TGTGCCAGCAGCGCAACCTTAGCGGGGAGCACAGATACGCAGTATTTT. Variable domain in full (rest from reference TRBV2 and TRBJ2-3): EPEVTQTPSHQVTQMGQEVILRCVPISNHLYFYWYRQILGQKVEFLVSFYNNEISEKSEIFDDQFSVERPDGSNFTLKIRSTKLEDSAMYFCASSATLAGSTDTQYFGPGTRLTVL.

The J gene is TRBJ1-4, the V gene TRBV28; D unclear. V lost 6 bases and J 7 bases, leaving 15 bases between the germline ends. This CDR3 comprises 14 residues. Germline V lookup: CDR1 MDHEN, CDR2 SYDVKM. CDR3 loop: CASSPGGWGEKLFF. The CDR3 nucleotides read TGTGCCAGCAGCCCTGGAGGGTGGGGTGAAAAACTGTTTTTT.

This clonotype has just one count. The CDR3: CASSYTPGTQETQYF. The CDR3 DNA follows: TGTGCCAGCAGCTACACCCCCGGGACTCAAGAGACCCAGTACTTC. The chain combines TRBV7-4 with TRBJ2-5, with D maybe TRBD2 (6 bases). CDR3 length: 15 residues. Trimming took off 4 bases at V and 2 bases at J, with 14 bases between the two ends. The germline V gene has CDR1 SGHVT and CDR2 SQSDAQ.

The chain has TRBV11-2 and TRBJ2-3, with D hard to call. Deletions cut 4 bases from V and 0 bases from J, with 5 bases between. The CDR3 consists of 13 residues. Germline assignment: CDR1 SGHAT and CDR2 FQNNGV. CDR3 loop: CASSSTSTDTQYF. The CDR3 nucleotides read TGTGCCAGCAGCTCGACTAGCACAGATACGCAGTATTTT.

This clonotype was seen a few times. The rearrangement joins TRBV18 to TRBJ2-3; TRBD2 matches at 8 bases. The ends lost 1 base at V and 1 base at J; junction bases unmatched: 7. The germline gives CDR1 KGHSH, CDR2 LQKENI. The CDR3 consists of 17 residues. CDR3 DNA sequence: TGTGCCAGCTCACCACAACCCGGGACTAGGGGCACAGATACGCAGTATTTT. It specifies CASSPQPGTRGTDTQYF.

This chain joins TRBV5-1 and TRBJ2-3; D tentatively reads TRBD1 or TRBD2 (5 bases each). Germline V CDR1 and CDR2: SGHRS, YFSETQ. V was cut by 4 bases and J by 2 bases, with 11 bases left in between. The CDR3 is made up of 14 amino acids. The CDR3: CASSVRGPTDTQYF. In nucleotides, the CDR3 is TGCGCCAGCAGCGTTAGGGGACCCACAGATACGCAGTATTTT.

The gene calls are TRBV5-4 and TRBJ1-6; tentative D call: TRBD1 (6 bases). This CDR3 contains 17 residues. V lost 4 bases and J 4 bases, leaving 18 bases between the germline ends. Germline V gene sequence: CDR1 SGHNT, CDR2 YYREEE (reference sequence). CDR3 bases: TGTGCCAGCAGCCCGGGGGGACAAAGAGAATATAATTCACCCCTCCACTTT. Its protein is CASSPGGQREYNSPLHF.

This clonotype was seen only a few times. The chain uses TRBV2 and TRBJ2-5, with D perhaps matching TRBD1 or TRBD2 (6 bases each). This CDR3 has 13 amino acids. CDR1 is SNHLY, CDR2 FYNNEI, per germline. Trimming removed 7 bases at V and 5 bases at J, with 14 bases between. The CDR3 DNA sequence: TGTGCCAGCATATCGAGGGGGGTGGAGACCCAGTACTTC. As protein: CASISRGVETQYF.

This clonotype was detected ten times or more. The chain recombines TRBV29-1 with TRBJ2-2, with unresolved D. Germline CDR1 reads SQVTM; CDR2 reads ANQGSEA. The V gene lost 4 bases and the J gene lost 5 bases, with 5 bases spanning the gap. The CDR3 contains 11 residues. CDR3 amino acids: CSVGKTGELFF. CDR3 DNA sequence: TGCAGCGTTGGAAAGACCGGGGAGCTGTTTTTT.

The V gene is TRBV9, the J gene TRBJ2-1; the match to TRBD2 covers 9 bases. The CDR3 length is 17 residues. Germline CDR1 and CDR2: SGDLS and YYNGEE. V dropped 3 bases and J dropped 6; count of bases not matched to a gene: 13. The CDR3 is CASSGHLRAGGRNEQFF. The CDR3 bases are TGTGCCAGCAGCGGCCACCTGCGGGCGGGGGGGCGCAATGAGCAGTTCTTC.

The chain employs TRBV12-3 or TRBV12-4 and TRBJ2-3, with D maybe TRBD2 (6 bases). The V gene lost 6 bases and the J gene lost 1 base, with 17 bases spanning the gap. CDR3 length: 16 amino acids. In DNA form, the CDR3 reads TGTGCCAGCAGCCCCCTCAGTTGGGGGGGCACAGATACGCAGTATTTT. Residues: CASSPLSWGGTDTQYF.